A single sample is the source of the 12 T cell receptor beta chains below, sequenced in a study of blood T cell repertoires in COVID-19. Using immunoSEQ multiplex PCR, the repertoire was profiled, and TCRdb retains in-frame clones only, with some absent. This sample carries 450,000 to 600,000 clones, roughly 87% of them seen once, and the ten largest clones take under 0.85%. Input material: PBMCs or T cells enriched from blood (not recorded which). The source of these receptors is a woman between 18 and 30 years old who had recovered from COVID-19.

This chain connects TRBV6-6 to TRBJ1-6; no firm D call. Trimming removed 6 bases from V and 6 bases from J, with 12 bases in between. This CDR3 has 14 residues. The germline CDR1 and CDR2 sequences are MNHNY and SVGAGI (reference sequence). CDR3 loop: CASRGGSGNSPLHF. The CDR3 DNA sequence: TGTGCCAGCAGGGGAGGGTCGGGTAATTCACCCCTCCACTTT.

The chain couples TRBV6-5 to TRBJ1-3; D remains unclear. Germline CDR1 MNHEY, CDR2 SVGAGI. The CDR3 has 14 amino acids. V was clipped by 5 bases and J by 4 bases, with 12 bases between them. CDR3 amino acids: CASSPLAGGNTIYF. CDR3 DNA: TGTGCCAGCAGTCCACTAGCGGGGGGAAACACCATATATTTT.

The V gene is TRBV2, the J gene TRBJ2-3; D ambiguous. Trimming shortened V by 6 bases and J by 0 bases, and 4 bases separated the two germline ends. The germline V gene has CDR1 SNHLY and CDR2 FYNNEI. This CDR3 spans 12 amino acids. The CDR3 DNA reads TGTGCCAGCAGCCCTAGCACAGATACGCAGTATTTT. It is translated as CASSPSTDTQYF.

The CDR3: CATSRDSGAHQPQHF. CDR3 coding DNA: TGTGCCACCAGCAGAGATTCAGGGGCCCATCAGCCCCAGCATTTT. V usage is TRBV15 and J usage is TRBJ1-5; D perhaps matches TRBD1 (6 bases). The CDR3 spans 15 residues. V was cut by 0 bases and J by 5 bases, with 11 bases left in between. The germline V gene encodes CDR1 LNHNV and CDR2 YYDKDF (reference sequence).

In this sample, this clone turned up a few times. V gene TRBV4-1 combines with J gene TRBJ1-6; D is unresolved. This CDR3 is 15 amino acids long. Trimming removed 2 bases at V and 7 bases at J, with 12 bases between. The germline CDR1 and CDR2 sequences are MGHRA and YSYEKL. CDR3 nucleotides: TGCGCCAGCAGCCAACAGCCTGACTGGAATTCACCCCTCCACTTT. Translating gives CASSQQPDWNSPLHF.

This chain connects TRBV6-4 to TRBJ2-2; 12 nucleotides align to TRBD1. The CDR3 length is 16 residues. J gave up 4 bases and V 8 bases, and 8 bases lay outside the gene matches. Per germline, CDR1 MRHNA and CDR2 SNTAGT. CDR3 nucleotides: TGTGCCAGCCGTCTGGGACAGGGGGCCGGCACCGGGGAGCTGTTTTTT. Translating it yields CASRLGQGAGTGELFF.

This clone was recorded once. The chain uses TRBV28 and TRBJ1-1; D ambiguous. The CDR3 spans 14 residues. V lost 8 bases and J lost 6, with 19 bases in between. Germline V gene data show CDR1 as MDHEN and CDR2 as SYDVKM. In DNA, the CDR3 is TGTGCCAGCTTAAGCGGGTCCCTAGGACCTGAAGCTTTCTTT. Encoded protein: CASLSGSLGPEAFF.

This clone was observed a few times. The CDR3 reads CASNTQGGTTDTQYF. The CDR3 coding sequence is TGTGCCAGTAATACCCAGGGGGGAACCACAGATACGCAGTATTTT. The chain links TRBV19 to TRBJ2-3, with TRBD1 as a possible D gene (7 bases). CDR3 size: 15 residues. The V end was cut by 7 bases, the J end by 2 bases, with 16 bases between. The germline gives CDR1 LNHDA, CDR2 SQIVND (reference sequence).

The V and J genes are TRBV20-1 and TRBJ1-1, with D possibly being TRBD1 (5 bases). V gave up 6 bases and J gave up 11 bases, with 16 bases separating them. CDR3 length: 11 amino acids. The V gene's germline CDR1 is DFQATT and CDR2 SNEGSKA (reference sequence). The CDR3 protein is CSAERGVGAFF. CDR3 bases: TGCAGTGCAGAACGGGGGGTCGGGGCTTTCTTT.

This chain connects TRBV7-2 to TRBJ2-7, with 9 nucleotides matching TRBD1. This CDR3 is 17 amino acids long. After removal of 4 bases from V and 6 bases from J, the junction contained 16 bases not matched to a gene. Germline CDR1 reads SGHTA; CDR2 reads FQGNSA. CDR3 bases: TGTGCCAGCAGCTCGCACGGCGGGACAGGGTCTCCGTCCGAGCAGTACTTC. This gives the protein CASSSHGGTGSPSEQYF.

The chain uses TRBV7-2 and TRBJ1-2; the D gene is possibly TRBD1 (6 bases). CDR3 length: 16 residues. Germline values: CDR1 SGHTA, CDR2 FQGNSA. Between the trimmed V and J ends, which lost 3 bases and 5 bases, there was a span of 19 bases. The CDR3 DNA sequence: TGTGCCAGCAGCTTTGACGGGGGGCGTAATATTTATGGCTACACCTTC. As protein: CASSFDGGRNIYGYTF.

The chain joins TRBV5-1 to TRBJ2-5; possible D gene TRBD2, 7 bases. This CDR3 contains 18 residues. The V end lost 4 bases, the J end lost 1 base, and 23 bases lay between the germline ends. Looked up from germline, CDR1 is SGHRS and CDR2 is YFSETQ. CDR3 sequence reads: CASSPEGGGGPRQETQYF. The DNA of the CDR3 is TGCGCCAGCAGCCCGGAGGGGGGCGGGGGACCCCGCCAAGAGACCCAGTACTTC. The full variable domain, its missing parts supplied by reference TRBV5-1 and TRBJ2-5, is KAGVTQTPRYLIKTRGQQVTLSCSPISGHRSVSWYQQTPGQGLQFLFEYFSETQRNKGNFPGRFSGRQFSNSRSEMNVSTLELGDSALYLCASSPEGGGGPRQETQYFGPGTRLLVL.